This TCR beta chain is drawn from a study of post-analysis software for immune sequencing data. Study summary: Recorded disease courses covered relapsing-remitting, secondary progressive and progressive-relapsing multiple sclerosis. Some patients had no subtype annotation.

A word on this clonotype: Its matching antigen is unknown.

Points from the study as a whole: Compared against controls, patients with multiple sclerosis displayed significantly lower normalized Chao1 diversity. Five or six TRBV segments (TRBV5-6, TRBV5-1 and TRBV20-1 among them) occurred more frequently in patients than in controls.

V was cut by 1 base and J by 3 bases, with 9 bases left in between. The CDR3 is 13 amino acids. From germline, CDR1 is DFQATT and CDR2 SNEGSKA (reference sequence). Unique molecular identifiers had been added to the TCR beta cDNA libraries. cDNA molecules numbering roughly 0.5 million came from approximately 0.91 to 9.4 million T cells. One entry per CDR3 protein, called by TCRdb with MiXCR from the PCR reads. The top ten hold 4.6% of the sample, which has about 810,000 distinct CDR3 sequences, roughly 58% seen once. Material for sequencing was blood. The sequence came from a girl under 18 with multiple sclerosis. V is TRBV20-1 and J is TRBJ2-5; no firm D call. CDR3 region: CSARAGPKETQYF. The DNA of the CDR3 is TGCAGTGCTAGAGCAGGCCCCAAAGAGACCCAGTACTTC.